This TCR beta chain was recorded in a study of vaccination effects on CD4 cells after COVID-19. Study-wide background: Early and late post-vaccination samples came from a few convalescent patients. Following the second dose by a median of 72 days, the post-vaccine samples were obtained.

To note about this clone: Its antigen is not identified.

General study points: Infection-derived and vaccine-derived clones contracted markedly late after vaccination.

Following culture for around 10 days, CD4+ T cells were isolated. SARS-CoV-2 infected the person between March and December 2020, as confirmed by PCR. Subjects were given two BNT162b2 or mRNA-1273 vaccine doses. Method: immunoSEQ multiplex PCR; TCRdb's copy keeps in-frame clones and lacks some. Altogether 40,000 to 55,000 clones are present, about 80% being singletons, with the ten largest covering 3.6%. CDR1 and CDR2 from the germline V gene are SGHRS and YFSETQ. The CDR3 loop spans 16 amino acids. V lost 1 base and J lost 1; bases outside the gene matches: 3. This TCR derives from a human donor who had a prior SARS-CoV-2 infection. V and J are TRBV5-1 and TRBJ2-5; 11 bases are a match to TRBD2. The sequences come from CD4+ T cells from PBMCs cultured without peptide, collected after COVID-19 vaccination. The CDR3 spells CASSLFLAGGQETQYF. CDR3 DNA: TGCGCCAGCAGCTTGTTTCTAGCGGGGGGCCAAGAGACCCAGTACTTC.